The clone carrying this T cell receptor beta chain was detected ten times or more. TCR beta CDR3 sequences were amplified from RNA transcripts. Carried out on the TCR CDR3, a first-round RT-PCR used the HTBI primer set. TCRdb processed the multiplex PCR reads anew with MiXCR; each CDR3 protein has one entry. The repertoire holds about 350,000 distinct CDR3 sequences, with about a sixth as singletons. Trimming removed 6 bases at V and 0 bases at J, with 14 bases between. The CDR3 extends over 15 amino acids. Germline V gene data show CDR1 as MNHNS and CDR2 as SASEGT. This entry comes from a study of T cells in Graves' hyperthyroidism and ophthalmopathy.

The genes are TRBV6-1 and TRBJ1-2, with D possibly matching TRBD1 (5 bases). The TCR was taken from a woman between 40 and 50 years old with Graves' ophthalmopathy. The sample consisted of blood. The CDR3 loop reads CASSTRDPANYGYTF. The CDR3 DNA reads TGTGCCAGCAGCACCAGGGACCCAGCTAACTATGGCTACACCTTC.